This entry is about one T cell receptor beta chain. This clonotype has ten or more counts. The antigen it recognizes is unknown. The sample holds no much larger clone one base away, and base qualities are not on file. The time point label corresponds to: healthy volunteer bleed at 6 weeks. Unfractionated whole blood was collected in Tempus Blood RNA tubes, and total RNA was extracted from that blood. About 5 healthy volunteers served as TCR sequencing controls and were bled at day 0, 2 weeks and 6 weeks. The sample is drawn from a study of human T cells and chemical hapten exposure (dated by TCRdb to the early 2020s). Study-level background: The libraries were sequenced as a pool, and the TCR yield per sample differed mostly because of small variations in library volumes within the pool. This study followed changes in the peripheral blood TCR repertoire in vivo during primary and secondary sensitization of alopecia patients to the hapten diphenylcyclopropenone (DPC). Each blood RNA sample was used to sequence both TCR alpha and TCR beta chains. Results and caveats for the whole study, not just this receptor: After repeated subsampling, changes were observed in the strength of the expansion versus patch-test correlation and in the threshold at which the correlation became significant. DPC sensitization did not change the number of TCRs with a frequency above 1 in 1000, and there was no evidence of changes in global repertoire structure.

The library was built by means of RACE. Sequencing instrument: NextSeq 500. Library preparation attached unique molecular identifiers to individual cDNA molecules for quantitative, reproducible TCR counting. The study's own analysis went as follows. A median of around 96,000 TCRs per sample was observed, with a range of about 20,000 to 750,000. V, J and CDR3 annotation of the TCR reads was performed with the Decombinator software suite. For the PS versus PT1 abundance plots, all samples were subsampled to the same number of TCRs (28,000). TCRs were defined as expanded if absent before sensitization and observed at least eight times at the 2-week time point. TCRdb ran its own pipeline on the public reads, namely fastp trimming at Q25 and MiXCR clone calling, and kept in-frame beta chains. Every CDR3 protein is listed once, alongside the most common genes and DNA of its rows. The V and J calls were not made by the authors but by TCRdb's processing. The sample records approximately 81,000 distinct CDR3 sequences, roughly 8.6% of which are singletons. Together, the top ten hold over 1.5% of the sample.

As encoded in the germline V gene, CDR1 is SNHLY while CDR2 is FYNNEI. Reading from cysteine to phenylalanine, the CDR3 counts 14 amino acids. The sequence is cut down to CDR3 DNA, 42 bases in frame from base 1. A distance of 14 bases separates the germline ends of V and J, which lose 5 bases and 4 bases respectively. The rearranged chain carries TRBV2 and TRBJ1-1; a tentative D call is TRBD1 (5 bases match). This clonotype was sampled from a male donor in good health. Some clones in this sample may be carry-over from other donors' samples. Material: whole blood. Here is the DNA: TGTGCCAGCAGTAGCCGACCCGGGGGCACTGAAGCTTTCTTT. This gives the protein CASSSRPGGTEAFF.